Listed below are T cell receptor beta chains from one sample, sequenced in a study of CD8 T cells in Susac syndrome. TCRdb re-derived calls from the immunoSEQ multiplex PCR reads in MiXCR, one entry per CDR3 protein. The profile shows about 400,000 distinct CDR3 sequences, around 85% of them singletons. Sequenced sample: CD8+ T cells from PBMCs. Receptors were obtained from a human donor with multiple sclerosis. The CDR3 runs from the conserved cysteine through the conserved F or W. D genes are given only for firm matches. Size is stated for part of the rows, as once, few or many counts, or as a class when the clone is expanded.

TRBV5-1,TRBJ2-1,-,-,TGCGCCAGCAGCTTGGGGCCGCTAGCGAGAAGCAATGAGCAGTTCTTC,CASSLGPLARSNEQFF
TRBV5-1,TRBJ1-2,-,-,TGCGCCAGCAGCCCCCGTGAAGGGGCCGGTCGATTAGGCTACACCTTC,CASSPREGAGRLGYTF
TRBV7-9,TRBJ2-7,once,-,TGTGCCAGCAGCTTAACGACGAGGGCCTACGAGCAGTACTTC,CASSLTTRAYEQYF
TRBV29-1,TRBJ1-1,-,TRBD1,TGCAGCGTACCGAGACAGGGTTTTCCTGAAGCTTTCTTT,CSVPRQGFPEAFF
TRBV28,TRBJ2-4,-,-,TGTGCCAGCAGTTTTGCTGCCAAAAACATTCAGTACTTC,CASSFAAKNIQYF
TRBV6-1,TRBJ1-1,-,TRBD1,TGTGCCAGCCCTTCAGGGACAGGGGGCAGGAACACTGAAGCTTTCTTT,CASPSGTGGRNTEAFF
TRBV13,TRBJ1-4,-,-,TGTGCCAGCAGCCCCGGAGGGGCGAATGAAAAACTGTTTTTT,CASSPGGANEKLFF
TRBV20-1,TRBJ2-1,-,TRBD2,TGCAGTGCTAGTCCACACGGGAGGAACCGGAATGAGCAGTTCTTC,CSASPHGRNRNEQFF
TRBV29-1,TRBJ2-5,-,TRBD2,TGCAGCGGGGGACTAGCCGGGTATCAAGAGACCCAGTACTTC,CSGGLAGYQETQYF
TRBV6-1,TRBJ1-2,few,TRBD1,TGTGCCAGCAGGCTAGGACAGGGACGAGGCTATGGCTACACCTTC,CASRLGQGRGYGYTF
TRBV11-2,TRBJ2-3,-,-,TGTGCCAGCATCATGAGCGGGGATACGCAGTATTTT,CASIMSGDTQYF
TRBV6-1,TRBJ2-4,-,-,TGTGCCAGCAGTGAAGCGGGGCAGCCCATCATTCAGTACTTC,CASSEAGQPIIQYF
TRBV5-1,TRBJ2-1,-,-,TGCGCCAGCAGCTTGGGGGACTTCCCCTACAATGAGCAGTTCTTC,CASSLGDFPYNEQFF
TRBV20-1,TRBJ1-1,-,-,TGCAGTGCTAGAGCCCCGAAAGTCCGGGTAGGTGAAGCTTTCTTT,CSARAPKVRVGEAFF
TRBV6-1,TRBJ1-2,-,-,TGTGCCAGCACTCCGGGGGGCTCCCACTATGGCTACACCTTC,CASTPGGSHYGYTF
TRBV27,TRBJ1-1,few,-,TGTGCCAGCAGTTTGGGCCCCGGCACTGAAGCTTTCTTT,CASSLGPGTEAFF
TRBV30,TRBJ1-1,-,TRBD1,TGTGCCGGCGGACAGGGGGCGGGGGAAGCTTTCTTT,CAGGQGAGEAFF
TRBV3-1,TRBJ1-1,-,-,TGTGCCAGCAGCGCGGGGGAAATTGGACGGATGAACACTGAAGCTTTCTTT,CASSAGEIGRMNTEAFF
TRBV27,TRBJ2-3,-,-,TGTGCCAGCAGTTTCGACCCCGGGAGCACAGATACGCAGTATTTT,CASSFDPGSTDTQYF
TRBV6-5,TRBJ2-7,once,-,TGTGCCAGCAGTTACTACCCTTCCCACGAGCAGTACTTC,CASSYYPSHEQYF
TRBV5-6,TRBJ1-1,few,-,TGTGCCAGCAGCTTGGGGAGGGAGGCACTACCCACTGAAGCTTTCTTT,CASSLGREALPTEAFF
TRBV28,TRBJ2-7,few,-,TGTGCCAGCAGCCCAAGGGCAGGGAACTACGAGCAGTACTTC,CASSPRAGNYEQYF
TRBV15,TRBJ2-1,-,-,TGTGCCACCAGCCAGTTCAGGGTGGGGGCCTACAATGAGCAGTTCTTC,CATSQFRVGAYNEQFF
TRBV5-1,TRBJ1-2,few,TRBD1,TGCGCCAGCAGCGAGGGACAGGGGGCGGCATATGGCTACACCTTC,CASSEGQGAAYGYTF
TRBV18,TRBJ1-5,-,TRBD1,TGTGCCAGCTCACCACGGGACAGGGCTGGCAATCAGCCCCAGCATTTT,CASSPRDRAGNQPQHF
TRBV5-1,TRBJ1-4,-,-,TGCGCCAGCCGCAGGGGAGGCGACGAAAAACTGTTTTTT,CASRRGGDEKLFF
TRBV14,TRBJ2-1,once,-,TGTGCCAGCAGCCAAGAATGGGGCTACAATGAGCAGTTCTTC,CASSQEWGYNEQFF
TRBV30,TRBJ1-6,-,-,TGTGCCTGGAGTATGGACCCAACGGCCCTCCACTTT,CAWSMDPTALHF